The 23 T cell receptor delta chains reported below all come from one sample, sequenced in a study of γδ T cells in repeated Plasmodium falciparum infection (dated by TCRdb to 2020 to 2022). For bulk TCR repertoire analysis, Vgamma9/Vdelta2+ and Vdelta2-negative gammadelta T cell populations were isolated by flow sorting from peripheral blood mononuclear cells. To prepare the library, multiplex PCR was applied. Sequenced on an Illumina MiSeq. The public reads were reprocessed by TCRdb using CATT, and rows of matching DNA were later combined. The sample contains around 86,000 delta-chain clones, about 1.5% of them found a single time. Roughly 9.5% of the sample is held by the ten biggest clonotypes. The sequencing sample was made of gamma-delta T cells from blood. All receptors come from a pool of human donors (malaria-infected and uninfected, not separated).

The sample holds many counts of this clone. This rearrangement joins TRDV1 to TRDJ1; TRDD2 matches at 7 bases. Germline V gene sequence: CDR1 TSWWSYY, CDR2 QGS. The CDR3 spans 19 residues. The junction had 13 bases not matched to a gene; V was cut back by 0 bases and J by 0 bases. The CDR3 DNA sequence: TGTGCTCTTGGGGAACTCTACTTCCTATCCGCCTCGTACACCGATAAACTCATCTTT. Translation gives CALGELYFLSASYTDKLIF.

In regard to this clone: With a far larger clone one base away, a read error is the likely cause. This same CDR3 is encoded by further DNA sequences in the sample. The CDR3 loop is CALGPPWGRWGGAGETDKLIF. The CDR3 coding sequence is TGTGCTCTTGGGCCACCCTGGGGACGATGGGGGGGCGCGGGGGAAACTGATAAACTCATCTTT. V and J are TRDV1 and TRDJ1; tentative D call: TRDD3 (6 bases). The J gene is absent in TCRdb and was assigned here via DNA matching to germline. The CDR3 contains 21 residues. V gave up 5 bases and J gave up 5 bases, with 36 bases separating them. Germline CDR1 reads TSWWSYY; CDR2 reads QGS.

This clone turned up a few times. With only one base between it and a far larger clone, this is likely a read error. It is unclear where the CDR3 begins or ends on the DNA, so no DNA is shown, and the CDR3 is as TCRdb lists it. The same CDR3 also results from other DNA sequences found in this sample. The J gene was not called, though the V gene is TRDV2; the table's TRDD3 call for D was not verified on the DNA. Counting both end residues, the CDR3 totals 16 amino acids. Germline CDR1 and CDR2: GEAIGNYY and EKD. CDR3 sequence: CASYECGGLETAQLFF.

This clone appeared many times. The CDR3 reads CALGELRVGPMVLLGDTLNPPTYTDKLIF. CDR3 DNA sequence: TGTGCTCTTGGGGAACTGCGGGTAGGACCTATGGTCTTACTGGGGGATACGCTCAACCCCCCAACCTACACCGATAAACTCATCTTT. This rearrangement joins TRDV1 to TRDJ1, with TRDD3 matching 13 bases. Per the germline V gene, CDR1 is TSWWSYY and CDR2 is QGS. The CDR3 contains 29 residues. V lost 0 bases and J lost 0; bases outside the gene matches: 37.

With respect to this clone: For this DNA, TCRdb reports the protein of a much larger clone, which diverges at residue 6, most likely from a read error; the protein presented here is translated directly from the DNA. This sequence joins TRDV2 and TRDJ1; no firm D call. Since TCRdb gives no J gene, matching the DNA to germline was used here to assign it. There are 15 residues in the CDR3. Trimming left V 2 bases short and J 0 bases short, with 12 bases between. Looked up from germline, CDR1 is GEAIGNYY and CDR2 is EKD. The CDR3 region is CACDILCHYTDKLIF. The CDR3 nucleotides read TGTGCCTGTGACATCCTTTGTCACTACACCGATAAACTCATCTTT.

This clone was detected only a few times. TCRdb records a much larger clone's protein for this DNA, with a difference at residue 18 that likely arises from a read error; the protein given is the translation of the DNA. The chain has TRDV2 and TRDJ1; 13 nucleotides match TRDD3. From germline, CDR1 is GEAIGNYY and CDR2 EKD. Trimming cost V 3 bases and J 6 bases; bases outside gene matches: 27. This CDR3 has 22 residues. This chain's CDR3 is CACDPVPTAVLGDTEGTNKLIF. For the CDR3, the DNA is TGTGCCTGTGACCCAGTACCGACCGCCGTACTGGGGGATACGGAGGGGACCAATAAACTCATCTTT.

As for this clone: A far larger clone is a single base away, which makes a read error likely. At the DNA level, this CDR3 is encoded by other sequences in the same sample as well. The J gene is TRDJ1, the V gene TRDV1, with a weak D call TRDD2 (6 bases). Germline matching of the DNA provided the J gene here, since TCRdb leaves it blank. Looked up from germline, CDR1 is TSWWSYY and CDR2 is QGS. The CDR3 consists of 25 residues. Trimming removed 4 bases at V and 4 bases at J, with 46 bases between. CDR3 region: CALGVLTRPAFRKPLGEVRFDKLIF. The CDR3 DNA reads as TGTGCTCTTGGGGTCTTGACGCGTCCGGCCTTCCGTAAGCCGCTCGGGGAGGTTCGATTCGATAAACTCATCTTT.

This clone was detected only a few times. TCRdb lists the protein of a much larger clone for this DNA, which differs at residue 9, so this is likely a read error; the protein given here is translated from the DNA itself. For the CDR3, the DNA is TGTGCTCTCACGCTTTCTACGCGAGAGCGAACTGGGGGATACGTGACAGCACAACTCTTCTTT. This gives the protein CALTLSTRERTGGYVTAQLFF. The chain couples TRDV1 to TRDJ2; TRDD3 matches 13 bases. CDR3 size: 21 residues. With V trimmed by 9 bases and J by 3 bases, 22 bases remained unmatched. In germline, CDR1 is TSWWSYY, CDR2 QGS.

This clone was counted between two and nine times. A far larger clone is a single base away, which makes a read error likely. This specimen includes other DNA sequences encoding the same CDR3. The V gene is TRDV1, but the J gene lacks a call; TRDD2 is taken as the D call from the table, unchecked against the DNA. The CDR3 has 15 residues. Per the germline V gene, CDR1 is TSWWSYY and CDR2 is QGS. The CDR3: CALGPPPSYSTGVIF. CDR3 nucleotide sequence: TGTGCTCTTGGGCCGCCACCTTCCTATAGTACTGGGGTCATCTTT.

This clone was observed at least ten times. The TCRdb protein and the DNA translation do not line up at residue 13; the protein shown here was made by translating the DNA. The chain joins TRDV1 to TRDJ1; 7 positions match TRDD3. The CDR3 extends over 23 amino acids. Germline CDR1 reads TSWWSYY; CDR2 reads QGS. Trimming took 0 bases from V and 0 from J; bases not matched to a gene: 25. CDR3 DNA: TGTGCTCTTGGGGAACTCTTTCGTAAAGGAAGGGCTGAGGGATACCTACACACCGATAAACTCATCTTT. Translated, it gives CALGELFRKGRAEGYLHTDKLIF.

As concerns this clone: Since a far larger clone is one base different, this is likely a read error. The same CDR3 also results from other DNA sequences found in this sample. The chain recombines TRDV2 with TRDJ2, with 7 positions matching TRDD3. Matching the DNA to germline supplied the J gene, which TCRdb does not give. Germline CDR1 and CDR2: GEAIGNYY and EKD. This CDR3 has 12 amino acids. J gave up 8 bases and V 3 bases, and 2 bases lay outside the gene matches. The DNA of the CDR3 is TGTGCCTGTGACTGGGGGACGGCACAACTCTTCTTT. It encodes CACDWGTAQLFF.

This clone was recorded a few times. TCRdb's protein for this DNA is that of a much larger clone and differs from the translation at residue 9, likely a read error; the protein shown is the DNA translation. The chain employs TRDV2 and TRDJ1, with D maybe TRDD3 (6 bases). The V end was cut by 4 bases, the J end by 4 bases, with 15 bases between. Germline lookup yields CDR1 GEAIGNYY and CDR2 EKD. This CDR3 contains 14 residues. CDR3 nucleotides: TGTGCCTGTGATACAATGGGGGTGGGCGATAAACTCATCTTT. Translation: CACDTMGVGDKLIF.

This clone was observed a handful of times. It is likely a read error: a sequence one base away is far more abundant. The same CDR3 can be traced to other DNA sequences in this sample. The chain combines TRDV1 with TRDJ1; perhaps TRDD2 as D (7 bases). No J gene is reported in TCRdb; it was inferred here by comparing the DNA with germline. CDR3 length: 20 amino acids. V dropped 0 bases and J dropped 1 base, with 24 bases sitting between them. Germline V gives CDR1 TSWWSYY, CDR2 QGS. CDR3 sequence (DNA): TGTGCTCTTGGGGAACTTATTCCTACTCGGATACTAGGGACCACCGATAAACTCATCTTT. Its translation is CALGELIPTRILGTTDKLIF.

A remark on this clone: The amino acid sequence in TCRdb belongs to a much larger clone and departs from this DNA's translation at residue 11, likely a sequencing read error; the sequence shown is translated from the DNA. The chain couples TRDV3 to TRDJ1; 8 bases are shared with TRDD3. The V and J ends lost 2 bases and 4 bases, in that order; junction bases with no gene match: 15. The CDR3 sequence is 16 residues long. Per germline, CDR1 TVYSNPD and CDR2 GDNSRS (reference sequence). The CDR3 DNA follows: TGTGCCTTTTCGGCCCTACTGGGGGGTTACATCGATAAACTCATCTTT. It is translated as CAFSALLGGYIDKLIF.

On this clone itself: A much larger clone differs by one base, so this may be a read error. Other DNA sequences from this sample encode an identical CDR3 as well. The chain employs TRDV1 and TRDJ1, with TRDD3 matching 13 bases. The germline CDR1 and CDR2 sequences are TSWWSYY and QGS. The V gene end was trimmed by 1 base and the J gene end by 3 bases; junction bases not matched to a gene: 23. The CDR3 runs to 23 residues. This CDR3 reads CALGERGCVFTGGYAYYPDKLIF. The CDR3 bases are TGTGCTCTTGGGGAACGGGGGTGCGTTTTTACTGGGGGATACGCGTATTATCCCGATAAACTCATCTTT.

This clone was counted between two and nine times. A much larger clone differs from this one at a single base, so this may be a read error. The V segment is TRDV2, and no J call was made; the D call TRDD3 from the table was never checked on the DNA. This CDR3 is 16 amino acids long. The V gene's germline CDR1 is GEAIGNYY and CDR2 EKD. Here the CDR3 reads CACDTLGDNNGDKPIF. CDR3 sequence (DNA): TGTGCCTGTGACACGTTGGGGGATAATAACGGCGATAAACCCATCTTT.

In the case of this clone: A far larger clone lies a single base away; this is likely a read error. The same CDR3 also results from other DNA sequences found in this sample. V is TRDV1 and J is TRDJ1; a weak D match, TRDD3 (7 bases). The CDR3 has 22 amino acids. Germline V CDR1 and CDR2: TSWWSYY, QGS. The CDR3 region is CALGDVSFPYGRGDLHTDKLIF. The CDR3 DNA is TGTGCTCTTGGGGACGTTTCCTTCCCGTACGGCCGGGGGGATTTACACACCGATAAACTCATCTTC.

The sample holds a few counts of this clone. The protein held in TCRdb is that of a much larger clone and does not match this DNA's translation at residue 11, likely because of a read error; the protein shown is translated from the DNA. The chain couples TRDV3 to TRDJ3; TRDD3 aligns across 7 bases. TCRdb leaves out the J gene; it was filled in here by matching the DNA to germline. Losses at the gene ends were 1 base for V and 0 bases for J; bases not matched to a gene: 33. Germline lookup yields CDR1 TVYSNPD and CDR2 GDNSRS (reference sequence). This CDR3 comprises 26 residues. The chain's CDR3 is CAFNDLTLFEATDVGDSSWDTRQMFF. In nucleotides, the CDR3 is TGTGCCTTTAATGATCTAACCCTCTTCGAGGCTACTGATGTGGGGGACAGCTCCTGGGACACCCGACAGATGTTTTTC.

A word on this clone: TCRdb's listed protein matches a much larger clone and diverges from this DNA's translation at residue 8, likely through a read error; the protein shown comes from the DNA. This rearrangement joins TRDV2 to TRDJ1; no clear D gene. The CDR3 totals 15 residues. Germline loops: CDR1 GEAIGNYY, CDR2 EKD. V lost 0 bases, J lost 0 bases, and 10 bases lay in between. The CDR3 here is CACDTGGYYTDKLIF. The CDR3 DNA reads as TGTGCCTGTGACACCGGAGGGTACTACACCGATAAACTCATCTTT.

This clone was seen ten or more times. A read error is the likely source, as a far larger clone sits one nucleotide away. Other nucleotide sequences in the sample specify the same CDR3. The chain carries TRDV2 and TRDJ1; 12 bases map to TRDD3. Here the J gene came from matching the DNA to germline, since TCRdb omits it. Trimming took 3 bases from V and 0 from J; bases not matched to a gene: 13. The CDR3 loop spans 19 amino acids. Looked up from germline, CDR1 is GEAIGNYY and CDR2 is EKD. This chain's CDR3 is CACDPLTGGYSEYTDKLIF. DNA for the CDR3: TGTGCCTGTGACCCCCTTACTGGGGGATACTCAGAGTACACCGATAAACTCATCTTT.

There are a few counts of this clone. A read error likely explains why the TCRdb protein, taken from a much larger clone, differs from this DNA's translation at residue 3; the protein shown is translated from the DNA. The chain has TRDV3 and TRDJ1; a weak D match, TRDD2 (5 bases). Trimming stripped 3 bases from V and 7 bases from J, with 12 bases between. The CDR3 sequence is 11 residues long. The V gene's germline CDR1 is TVYSNPD and CDR2 GDNSRS (reference sequence). CDR3 sequence reads: CAFRVFPKLIF. As DNA, the CDR3 is TGTGCCTTCCGTGTCTTCCCTAAACTCATCTTT.

The table lists this clone with a few counts. A far larger clone is only one base removed, so a read error is likely. At the DNA level, this CDR3 is encoded by other sequences in the same sample as well. The V and J genes are TRDV1 and TRDJ1; TRDD3 matches at 7 bases. Germline lookup yields CDR1 TSWWSYY and CDR2 QGS. The CDR3 is 15 amino acids. The V segment lost 5 bases and the J segment 2 bases; nucleotides outside the gene matches: 8. CDR3 DNA: TGTGCTCTTGGGCGTCGCCGCTGGGGGACCGATAAACTCATCTTT. Its protein is CALGRRRWGTDKLIF.

This clone was picked up a small number of times. TCRdb has a much larger clone's protein, which differs at residue 13 from the translation of this DNA, likely because of a read error; what is shown is the protein translated from the DNA. The chain employs TRDV1 and TRDJ1; TRDD3 aligns across 13 bases. Germline V lookup: CDR1 TSWWSYY, CDR2 QGS. The CDR3 has 21 amino acids. The junction had 16 bases not matched to a gene; V was cut back by 3 bases and J by 0 bases. CDR3 sequence reads: CALGDLDGTGGYDIYTDKLIF. In DNA form, the CDR3 reads TGTGCTCTTGGGGATCTGGACGGTACTGGGGGATACGACATATACACCGATAAACTCATCTTT.